One sample yielded the 25 T cell receptor beta chains listed below, sequenced in a study of CD8 T cells in Susac syndrome. The authors reverse transcribed about 0.45 to 1 ug RNA with random hexamers. TCRdb re-derived calls from the immunoSEQ multiplex PCR reads in MiXCR, one entry per CDR3 protein. The sample consists of roughly 200,000 distinct CDR3 sequences, 90% to 95% of them appearing once. Sample: CD4+ T cells from PBMCs. The origin of the receptors is a human donor in good health.

The gene calls are TRBV20-1 and TRBJ2-1; 10 nucleotides line up with TRBD2. The CDR3 covers 14 residues. Germline V CDR1 and CDR2: DFQATT, SNEGSKA (reference sequence). The CDR3 loop reads CSHQASGGANEQFF. In DNA form, the CDR3 reads TGCAGCCACCAGGCCAGCGGGGGGGCCAATGAGCAGTTCTTC.

The rearrangement joins TRBV15 to TRBJ2-7; D is uncertain. Trimming took off 0 bases at V and 3 bases at J, with 12 bases between the two ends. Germline loops: CDR1 LNHNV, CDR2 YYDKDF (reference sequence). The CDR3 sequence is 15 residues long. CDR3 in DNA: TGTGCCACCAGCAGAGATCGGGCAGGAGTCTACGAGCAGTACTTC. Translation gives CATSRDRAGVYEQYF.

The chain links TRBV7-2 to TRBJ2-1; maybe TRBD1 (5 bases). CDR3 length equals 13 residues. Trimming pared 3 bases from V and 9 bases from J, leaving 12 bases between. Germline CDR1 SGHTA, CDR2 FQGNSA. CDR3 DNA sequence: TGTGCCAGCAGCTTGGGGCCCAATGGTGAGCAGTTCTTC. It is translated as CASSLGPNGEQFF.

The chain recombines TRBV12-3 or TRBV12-4 with TRBJ1-5, with D maybe TRBD1 (5 bases). The CDR3 loop spans 13 amino acids. V lost 3 bases, J lost 5 bases, and 8 bases lay in between. The CDR3 bases are TGTGCCAGCAGTTTGGCGGGGGATCAGCCCCAGCATTTT. Encoded protein: CASSLAGDQPQHF.

CDR3 DNA: TGTGCCAGCAGGGAGGGCGCGGGTGGGGCCAACGTCCTGACTTTC. It codes for CASREGAGGANVLTF. The rearrangement uses TRBV28 and TRBJ2-6; tentatively, D is TRBD2 (6 bases). Germline CDR1 and CDR2: MDHEN and SYDVKM. Between the trimmed V and J ends, which lost 6 bases and 3 bases, there was a span of 12 bases. CDR3 length: 15 amino acids.

The rearrangement links TRBV3-1 to TRBJ2-1, with D possibly TRBD2 on 7 matching bases. The CDR3 consists of 15 residues. CDR1 LGHDT and CDR2 YNNKEL come from the germline V gene (reference sequence). V was trimmed by 0 bases and J by 10 bases, leaving 16 bases between them. The CDR3, as DNA: TGTGCCAGCAGCCAAGACGGAGGCGGGGGCAGGGAGCAGTTCTTC. Translating gives CASSQDGGGGREQFF.

V is TRBV29-1 and J is TRBJ1-1; D may be TRBD1 (5 bases). In germline, CDR1 is SQVTM, CDR2 ANQGSEA. The length of the CDR3 is 14 residues. Trimming took off 5 bases at V and 2 bases at J, with 15 bases between the two ends. CDR3 amino acids: CSVYSGTINTEAFF. DNA for the CDR3: TGCAGCGTTTACAGCGGGACTATCAACACTGAAGCTTTCTTT.

The chain employs TRBV9 and TRBJ2-1; the D gene is possibly TRBD2 (5 bases). CDR1 and CDR2 (germline): SGDLS, YYNGEE. CDR3 length equals 16 residues. Trimming removed 0 bases from V and 6 bases from J, with 16 bases in between. CDR3 sequence reads: CASSVVGPSGSNEQFF. The CDR3 coding sequence is TGTGCCAGCAGCGTAGTCGGCCCCTCGGGGAGCAATGAGCAGTTCTTC.

The chain recombines TRBV18 with TRBJ2-3, with 8 bases fitting TRBD2. Trimming at V came to 2 bases and at J to 3 bases, leaving 4 bases not matched to a gene. CDR3 length: 15 amino acids. Germline values: CDR1 KGHSH, CDR2 LQKENI. The CDR3 nucleotides are TGTGCCAGCTCACCAATACAGCGGGGGACAGATACGCAGTATTTT. It codes for CASSPIQRGTDTQYF. The full variable domain, its missing parts supplied by reference TRBV18 and TRBJ2-3, is NAGVMQNPRHLVRRRGQEARLRCSPMKGHSHVYWYRQLPEEGLKFMVYLQKENIIDESGMPKERFSAEFPKEGPSILRIQQVVRGDSAAYFCASSPIQRGTDTQYFGPGTRLTVL.

The rearrangement links TRBV9 to TRBJ2-4; a possible D gene is TRBD2 (6 bases). V was clipped by 4 bases and J by 6 bases, with 26 bases between them. This CDR3 is built from 18 residues. In germline, CDR1 is SGDLS, CDR2 YYNGEE. CDR3 region: CASSSDGPRTMNSNIQYF. CDR3 nucleotides: TGTGCCAGCAGCAGCGACGGCCCAAGGACTATGAACTCAAACATTCAGTACTTC.

CDR3 residues: CSAGDRKTSTDTQYF. The CDR3 DNA follows: TGCAGTGCTGGGGACAGGAAGACTAGCACAGATACGCAGTATTTT. The gene calls are TRBV20-1 and TRBJ2-3; TRBD1 matches at 8 bases. The CDR3 extends over 15 amino acids. Per the germline V gene, CDR1 is DFQATT and CDR2 is SNEGSKA (reference sequence). Trimming took 5 bases from V and 0 from J; bases not matched to a gene: 7.

The gene calls are TRBV28 and TRBJ1-2; D is unresolved. The germline gives CDR1 MDHEN, CDR2 SYDVKM. The CDR3 loop spans 13 amino acids. With 5 bases removed from V and 8 bases from J, the gap between germline ends came to 15 bases. The CDR3 DNA reads as TGTGCCAGCAGTCCGACACGGGCCGCCGGCTACACCTTC. Its translation: CASSPTRAAGYTF.

V and J are TRBV12-3 or TRBV12-4 and TRBJ2-3; D is possibly TRBD1 (5 bases). This CDR3 region has 15 residues. With 6 bases removed from V and 0 bases from J, the gap between germline ends came to 13 bases. The CDR3: CASSFLTASTDTQYF. Here the CDR3 DNA reads TGTGCCAGCAGCTTCCTGACAGCCAGCACAGATACGCAGTATTTT.

The CDR3 region is CSALQQAAKNIQYF. The CDR3 nucleotides read TGCAGTGCGTTACAACAGGCAGCCAAAAACATTCAGTACTTC. The gene calls are TRBV20-1 and TRBJ2-4, with D possibly TRBD1 on 5 matching bases. The CDR3 extends over 14 amino acids. Germline V lookup: CDR1 DFQATT, CDR2 SNEGSKA (reference sequence). Between the trimmed V and J ends, which lost 6 bases and 0 bases, there was a span of 12 bases.

This chain uses TRBV6-5 with TRBJ1-5; 9 nucleotides align to TRBD1. There are 14 residues in the CDR3. V dropped 2 bases and J dropped 5; count of bases not matched to a gene: 1. In germline, CDR1 is MNHEY, CDR2 SVGAGI. The CDR3 DNA sequence: TGTGCCAGCAGTTACCGGACAGGGGATCAGCCCCAGCATTTT. Protein: CASSYRTGDQPQHF.

This chain joins TRBV5-6 and TRBJ2-1; D may be TRBD1 or TRBD2 (5 bases each). CDR1 and CDR2 from the germline V gene are SGHDT and YYEEEE. CDR3 length equals 18 residues. Trimming shortened V by 1 base and J by 4 bases, and 21 bases separated the two germline ends. The CDR3 DNA reads as TGTGCCAGCAGCTTGCGGGGCAGGGCCGCAAAGATTTACAATGAGCAGTTCTTC. It yields the protein CASSLRGRAAKIYNEQFF.

The chain is built from TRBV4-2 and TRBJ2-1; possibly TRBD1 for D (7 bases). Between the trimmed V and J ends, which lost 4 bases and 8 bases, there was a span of 12 bases. The CDR3 is made up of 13 amino acids. Per germline, CDR1 LGHNA and CDR2 YNFKEQ. CDR3 loop: CASSPQGGDEQFF. The CDR3 DNA reads TGTGCCAGCAGCCCCCAGGGGGGAGATGAGCAGTTCTTC.

The J gene is TRBJ1-1, the V gene TRBV20-1, with D perhaps TRBD1 (6 bases). Trimming took 8 bases from V and 1 from J, leaving 14 bases between them. This CDR3 has 13 amino acids. CDR1 is DFQATT and CDR2 is SNEGSKA in the germline V gene (reference sequence). The CDR3 reads CSPFGGANTEAFF. As DNA, the CDR3 is TGCAGTCCCTTCGGGGGGGCGAACACTGAAGCTTTCTTT.

The V call is TRBV3-1, the J call TRBJ2-7; D call uncertain. Trimming pared 0 bases from V and 6 bases from J, leaving 12 bases between. Germline loops: CDR1 LGHDT, CDR2 YNNKEL (reference sequence). This CDR3 comprises 14 residues. The CDR3 is CASSQDGISIEQYF. CDR3 DNA: TGTGCCAGCAGCCAAGACGGAATCTCTATCGAGCAGTACTTC.

The V and J genes are TRBV18 and TRBJ2-7; 8 bases line up with TRBD2. Germline V lookup: CDR1 KGHSH, CDR2 LQKENI. The CDR3 is made up of 13 amino acids. The junction had 1 base not matched to a gene; V was cut back by 3 bases and J by 3 bases. CDR3 nucleotide sequence: TGTGCCAGCTCACCGGGACTAGGCTACGAGCAGTACGTC. Residues: CASSPGLGYEQYV.

The chain carries TRBV3-1 and TRBJ2-1; TRBD2 agrees at 10 bases. V shed 4 bases, J shed 10 bases, and the junction held 16 bases outside the gene matches. CDR3 length: 17 residues. Germline V gene lookup returns CDR1 LGHDT and CDR2 YNNKEL (reference sequence). The CDR3 DNA reads as TGTGCCAGCAGCCCCTCTGGGCTAGCGGGAGCGATTGGGGAGCAGTTCTTC. Amino acids: CASSPSGLAGAIGEQFF.

The chain carries TRBV29-1 and TRBJ2-5, with D tentatively TRBD1 or TRBD2 (6 bases each). The CDR3 sequence is 13 residues long. V lost 4 bases and J lost 5, with 14 bases in between. Germline V gene data show CDR1 as SQVTM and CDR2 as ANQGSEA. The CDR3 reads CSVGFRGLETQYF. CDR3 DNA sequence: TGCAGCGTTGGCTTCCGGGGGCTGGAGACCCAGTACTTC.

The chain uses TRBV12-3 or TRBV12-4 and TRBJ2-5; D is unclear. This CDR3 is 11 amino acids long. Trimming left V 5 bases short and J 6 bases short, with 7 bases between. The chain's CDR3 is CASSRGQTQYF. The CDR3 nucleotides read TGTGCCAGCAGTCGTGGACAGACCCAGTACTTC.

The rearrangement joins TRBV4-1 to TRBJ1-5, with D perhaps TRBD1 (6 bases). The ends were cut back, 3 bases at V and 4 bases at J, with 16 bases in the middle. This CDR3 is built from 16 residues. Germline CDR1 reads MGHRA; CDR2 reads YSYEKL. CDR3 sequence: CASSQAGRGENQPQHF. In nucleotides, the CDR3 is TGCGCCAGCAGCCAGGCAGGGAGGGGGGAGAATCAGCCCCAGCATTTT.

This chain uses TRBV13 with TRBJ2-1; D assignment may be TRBD1 or TRBD2 (6 bases each). The germline V gene has CDR1 PRHDT and CDR2 FYEKMQ (reference sequence). V was shortened by 0 bases and J by 8 bases, with 11 bases between the two germline ends. The CDR3 runs to 14 residues. CDR3 DNA sequence: TGTGCCAGCAGCTTAGGATCAGGGGACTATGAGCAGTTCTTC. It translates to CASSLGSGDYEQFF. The full variable domain, rest sourced from reference TRBV13 and TRBJ2-1, is AAGVIQSPRHLIKEKRETATLKCYPIPRHDTVYWYQQGPGQDPQFLISFYEKMQSDKGSIPDRFSAQQFSDYHSELNMSSLELGDSALYFCASSLGSGDYEQFFGPGTRLTVL.